The T cell receptor (beta chain) described here comes from a study of T cell responses to AZD1222 COVID-19 vaccine. Trimming removed 6 bases at V and 3 bases at J, with 9 bases between. There are 12 residues in the CDR3. Assay used: immunoSEQ multiplex PCR; TCRdb lists only in-frame clones, some missing. The sample consists of 140,000 or so clones, around 90% of them appearing once. Findings and caveats of the study: Across spike, vaccine-associated CD4 TCRs were found, dominant at 160-218 and 743-854. It should be noted that donors were predominantly white British and more often female, and clonal diversity was possibly underestimated.

Notes on this clone: Antigen specificity is unknown.

The clonotype originates from an adult in good health. The sample here was peripheral blood, taken on day 0 of AZD1222 vaccination. The chain has TRBV12-3 or TRBV12-4 and TRBJ2-7; maybe TRBD1 (5 bases). CDR3 nucleotide sequence: TGTGCCAGCAGGCAGGGAAGCTACGAGCAGTACTTC. It is translated as CASRQGSYEQYF.